Here is one T cell receptor beta chain with its context. Its antigen is not known. The same CDR3 is also encoded by other DNA sequences in this sample. The entry originates in a study of OX40 agonist ivuxolimab in advanced cancers. Clones were read by immunoSEQ multiplex PCR, and TCRdb kept only the in-frame ones, dropping some. Among approximately 70,000 clones, roughly 80% were seen once, and the ten largest hold 5.5% to 8.5%. Notes on the study in general: At 0.1 to 3.0 mg/kg, clonal expansion of CD4+ and CD8+ blood T cells had occurred by week 6. Partial responders at 0.1-3.0 mg/kg showed near-lowest clonal expansion.

The CDR3 is 15 amino acids. Germline values: CDR1 SGHRS, CDR2 YFSETQ. V lost 0 bases to trimming and J lost 2 bases; unmatched junction nucleotides: 2. The sample in question was CD4+ or CD8+ T cells sorted from blood, obtained in a trial of the OX40 agonist ivuxolimab. The clonotype was recovered from an adult with an advanced solid tumor such as melanoma, head and neck, liver or kidney cancer. This chain uses TRBV5-1 with TRBJ2-5; 9 positions agree with TRBD2. This CDR3 is CASSLGLAVQETQYF. The DNA for the CDR3 is TGCGCCAGCAGCTTGGGACTAGCGGTGCAAGAGACCCAGTACTTC.